This entry lists 31 T cell receptor beta chains sequenced from one sample in a study of blood T cell repertoires in COVID-19. Here immunoSEQ multiplex PCR was the method, and the copy in TCRdb shows in-frame clones only, minus some. This table holds a few hundred thousand clones, roughly 90% found once. The sample was PBMCs or T cells enriched from blood (not recorded which). Receptor source: a woman aged 30 to 39 who had been exposed to COVID-19.

This chain uses TRBV12-3 or TRBV12-4 with TRBJ1-2, with D perhaps TRBD1 (6 bases). This CDR3 has 13 residues. Deletions cut 6 bases from V and 2 bases from J, with 10 bases between. In DNA form, the CDR3 reads TGTGCCAGCAGCACTGGACAGAACTATGGCTACACCTTC. Translated, it gives CASSTGQNYGYTF.

The genes are TRBV13 and TRBJ2-5; 7 bases map to TRBD1. The CDR3 is made up of 13 amino acids. Germline CDR1 reads PRHDT; CDR2 reads FYEKMQ (reference sequence). With 8 bases clipped from V and 5 bases from J, the junction kept 8 bases outside the gene matches. The CDR3 sequence: CASAGDRRETQYF. The CDR3 DNA reads as TGTGCCAGCGCCGGGGACAGAAGGGAGACCCAGTACTTC.

The genes are TRBV6-5 and TRBJ2-5, with TRBD2 matching 8 bases. The V gene end was trimmed by 9 bases and the J gene end by 7 bases; junction bases not matched to a gene: 10. CDR3 length: 13 residues. Germline-derived CDR1 and CDR2 are MNHEY and SVGAGI. The DNA for the CDR3 is TGTGCCAGTCAACGGGGGGGCGGCGGGACCCAGTACTTC. It codes for CASQRGGGGTQYF.

The V and J genes are TRBV18 and TRBJ1-3; D possibly corresponds to TRBD1 (6 bases). The V end lost 4 bases, the J end lost 0 bases, and 16 bases lay between the germline ends. This CDR3 comprises 17 residues. Looked up from germline, CDR1 is KGHSH and CDR2 is LQKENI. The CDR3: CASSLTGTSNSGNTIYF. The CDR3 DNA is TGTGCCAGCTCACTCACCGGGACATCGAACTCTGGAAACACCATATATTTT.

The rearrangement links TRBV12-3 or TRBV12-4 to TRBJ1-1; weak D call: TRBD1 (5 bases). The CDR3 totals 13 residues. The V end was cut by 6 bases, the J end by 3 bases, with 11 bases between. The CDR3 reads CASRRQGDTEAFF. The CDR3 nucleotides read TGTGCCAGCAGGCGGCAGGGCGACACTGAAGCTTTCTTT.

The chain combines TRBV9 with TRBJ2-1; 7 bases are a match to TRBD2. Germline V gives CDR1 SGDLS, CDR2 YYNGEE. V lost 0 bases to trimming and J lost 7 bases; unmatched junction nucleotides: 10. The CDR3 is made up of 16 amino acids. The CDR3 loop is CASSVVGAGAGNEQFF. The CDR3 bases are TGTGCCAGCAGCGTAGTAGGGGCGGGAGCTGGAAATGAGCAGTTCTTC.

The V gene is TRBV4-2, the J gene TRBJ2-7; TRBD2 aligns across 8 bases. This CDR3 spans 16 amino acids. In germline, CDR1 is LGHNA, CDR2 YNFKEQ. V shed 4 bases, J shed 2 bases, and the junction held 10 bases outside the gene matches. For the CDR3, the DNA is TGTGCCAGCAGCCCGTCCCGGGGGGGGACAACCTACGAGCAGTACTTC. As protein: CASSPSRGGTTYEQYF.

This chain connects TRBV7-8 to TRBJ1-1; D call uncertain. The V end was cut by 2 bases, the J end by 7 bases, with 8 bases between. Germline V lookup: CDR1 SGHVS, CDR2 FQNEAQ. The CDR3 spans 12 residues. CDR3 bases: TGTGCCAGCAGCTTAAGGCGGGATGAAGCTTTCTTT. Translated: CASSLRRDEAFF.

This clone is a singleton in its sample. J is TRBJ2-5 and V is TRBV7-3, with D tentatively TRBD1 (6 bases). Germline assignment: CDR1 SGHTA and CDR2 FQGTGA. The CDR3 consists of 14 residues. The V end was cut by 5 bases, the J end by 2 bases, with 12 bases between. In DNA form, the CDR3 reads TGTGCCAGCAGCCCAGACAGGAATCAAGAGACCCAGTACTTC. Residues: CASSPDRNQETQYF.

This clone was seen a handful of times. The V gene is TRBV28, the J gene TRBJ1-1; no clear D. CDR3 length: 11 amino acids. Trimming shortened V by 5 bases and J by 8 bases, and 9 bases separated the two germline ends. CDR1 and CDR2 from the germline V gene are MDHEN and SYDVKM. CDR3 loop: CASSLRREAFF. In DNA, the CDR3 is TGTGCCAGCAGTCTTCGCCGGGAAGCTTTCTTT.

This rearrangement joins TRBV24-1 to TRBJ2-3; tentative D call: TRBD2 (5 bases). Germline V gene sequence: CDR1 KGHDR, CDR2 SFDVKD. V was clipped by 4 bases and J by 2 bases, with 21 bases between them. The CDR3 sequence is 18 residues long. The CDR3 is CATSDPTNRRLNTDTQYF. Written as DNA, the CDR3 is TGTGCCACCAGTGACCCGACGAACCGGAGGCTAAACACAGATACGCAGTATTTT.

The rearrangement links TRBV30 to TRBJ2-2, with 9 bases that match TRBD1. V gave up 5 bases and J gave up 6 bases; unmatched junction bases: 4. The CDR3 contains 13 residues. The germline V gene encodes CDR1 GTSNPN and CDR2 SVGIG (reference sequence). CDR3 protein: CAWGTGRAGELFF. In nucleotides, the CDR3 is TGTGCCTGGGGGACAGGGCGGGCCGGGGAGCTGTTTTTT.

The chain uses TRBV29-1 and TRBJ2-1, with 8 bases identical to TRBD1. CDR1 and CDR2 (germline): SQVTM, ANQGSEA. V shed 3 bases and J 8 bases; nucleotides not matched to a gene: 9. CDR3 size: 14 residues. In nucleotides, the CDR3 is TGCAGCGTTGATAGTGGGACAGGTTGGGATGAGCAGTTCTTC. It yields the protein CSVDSGTGWDEQFF.

V gene TRBV7-3 combines with J gene TRBJ2-5; D is ambiguous. From germline, CDR1 is SGHTA and CDR2 FQGTGA. Between the trimmed V and J ends, which lost 3 bases and 0 bases, there was a span of 5 bases. The CDR3 length is 13 residues. The CDR3 here is CASSLRYQETQYF. For the CDR3, the DNA is TGTGCCAGCAGCTTGCGCTACCAAGAGACCCAGTACTTC.

The V call is TRBV7-3, the J call TRBJ1-4, with TRBD1 matching 11 bases. Germline assignment: CDR1 SGHTA and CDR2 FQGTGA. The CDR3 loop spans 18 amino acids. With V trimmed by 2 bases and J by 4 bases, 9 bases remained unmatched. DNA for the CDR3: TGTGCCAGCAGCTTAGGGACAGGGGGGCCGCATAATAATGAAAAACTGTTTTTT. Encoded protein: CASSLGTGGPHNNEKLFF.

CDR3 DNA sequence: TGTGCCTGGACCGGGCCAGGGCCCTATGGCTACACCTTC. Its protein product is CAWTGPGPYGYTF. The chain is built from TRBV30 and TRBJ1-2, with a tentative D call TRBD1 (5 bases). V was cut by 4 bases and J by 4 bases, with 13 bases left in between. CDR1 and CDR2 (germline): GTSNPN, SVGIG (reference sequence). This CDR3 contains 13 residues.

The chain employs TRBV13 and TRBJ1-3; 9 bases match TRBD1. The V segment lost 6 bases and the J segment 3 bases; nucleotides outside the gene matches: 6. This CDR3 spans 15 amino acids. In germline, CDR1 is PRHDT, CDR2 FYEKMQ (reference sequence). CDR3 nucleotides: TGTGCCAGCAGGAAGACAGGGGGACTTGGAAACACCATATATTTT. Translating it yields CASRKTGGLGNTIYF.

The chain has TRBV4-2 and TRBJ2-2; tentatively, D is TRBD2 (6 bases). The V and J ends lost 7 bases and 7 bases respectively, with 7 bases between them. Germline CDR1 is LGHNA and CDR2 is YNFKEQ. CDR3 length: 11 amino acids. CDR3 region: CASNSGGELFF. The DNA for the CDR3 is TGTGCCAGCAATAGCGGCGGGGAGCTGTTTTTT.

The V gene is TRBV6-1, the J gene TRBJ2-7; tentatively, D is TRBD2 (6 bases). Germline V gene lookup returns CDR1 MNHNS and CDR2 SASEGT. V shed 3 bases and J shed 2 bases, with 11 bases lying between them. The CDR3 runs to 14 residues. CDR3 nucleotides: TGTGCCAGCAGTGAGGGGGGTGGGCCCTACGAGCAGTACTTC. Amino acid sequence: CASSEGGGPYEQYF.

The chain joins TRBV4-1 to TRBJ2-7; 16 positions agree with TRBD2. Unmatched junction bases numbered 3, after V lost 4 bases and J lost 3 bases. Germline assignment: CDR1 MGHRA and CDR2 YSYEKL. This CDR3 is built from 16 residues. CDR3 nucleotides: TGCGCCAGCAGCCTGGGACTAGCGGGAGGGGGCTACGAGCAGTACTTC. Its translation is CASSLGLAGGGYEQYF.

The chain has TRBV3-1 (or the pseudogene TRBV3-2) and TRBJ1-6, with 10 positions matching TRBD1. This CDR3 region has 16 residues. V was pared by 1 base and J by 10 bases, with 7 bases of the junction left unmatched. The V gene's germline CDR1 is LGHDT and CDR2 YNNKEL (reference sequence). CDR3 protein: CASSQAPSTGGSPLHF. The CDR3 DNA is TGTGCCAGCAGCCAAGCTCCCTCGACAGGGGGCTCACCCCTCCACTTT.

This chain joins TRBV9 and TRBJ2-3, with TRBD1 matching 8 bases. This CDR3 is 15 amino acids long. CDR1 SGDLS and CDR2 YYNGEE come from the germline V gene. The V segment lost 3 bases and the J segment 4 bases; nucleotides outside the gene matches: 7. The CDR3 nucleotides read TGTGCCAGCAGCGCCGCAGGGGGCGGGCCAGATACGCAGTATTTT. It codes for CASSAAGGGPDTQYF. Variable domain in full (rest from reference TRBV9 and TRBJ2-3): DSGVTQTPKHLITATGQRVTLRCSPRSGDLSVYWYQQSLDQGLQFLIQYYNGEERAKGNILERFSAQQFPDLHSELNLSSLELGDSALYFCASSAAGGGPDTQYFGPGTRLTVL.

The chain uses TRBV28 and TRBJ1-5; D is ambiguous. This CDR3 has 14 amino acids. V lost 4 bases and J 2 bases, leaving 9 bases between the germline ends. CDR1 is MDHEN, CDR2 SYDVKM, per germline. CDR3 nucleotides: TGTGCCAGCAGTTCCCCGCCGGGCAATCAGCCCCAGCATTTT. Translated: CASSSPPGNQPQHF.

CDR3 sequence (DNA): TGTGCCAGCAGGGGGGGGACTAGCCGGTACAATGAGCAGTTCTTC. Protein product: CASRGGTSRYNEQFF. The V call is TRBV6-5, the J call TRBJ2-1; 9 bases agree with TRBD2. In germline, CDR1 is MNHEY, CDR2 SVGAGI. Trimming took 6 bases from V and 4 from J; bases not matched to a gene: 7. This CDR3 spans 15 amino acids.

V and J are TRBV30 and TRBJ1-5, with TRBD1 matching 7 bases. With 3 bases clipped from V and 7 bases from J, the junction kept 6 bases outside the gene matches. The CDR3 extends over 13 amino acids. Germline V lookup: CDR1 GTSNPN, CDR2 SVGIG (reference sequence). The CDR3 here is CAWSEGAGQPQHF. The CDR3 DNA follows: TGTGCCTGGAGCGAGGGGGCTGGCCAGCCCCAGCATTTT.

This clone has a single count. Given the absence of the conserved phenylalanine or tryptophan at the CDR3 end, a read error is likely. It is unclear where the CDR3 begins or ends on the DNA, so no DNA is shown, and the CDR3 is as TCRdb lists it. The chain employs TRBV3-1 (or the pseudogene TRBV3-2) and TRBJ2-7; the DNA was not used to check the table's D call, TRBD2. Germline V lookup: CDR1 LGHDT, CDR2 YNNKEL (reference sequence). The CDR3 spans 9 amino acids, including both terminal residues. The CDR3 is CASSQGKEP.

This clone was detected ten times or more. The rearrangement links TRBV10-1 to TRBJ2-2; possibly TRBD2 for D (7 bases). This CDR3 contains 15 residues. CDR1 WNHNN and CDR2 SYGVQD come from the germline V gene (reference sequence). With 4 bases removed from V and 7 bases from J, the gap between germline ends came to 16 bases. In nucleotides, the CDR3 is TGCGCCAGCAGTGGGGGGGGGCAGCCGGGCGGGGAGCTGTTTTTT. Residues: CASSGGGQPGGELFF.

This clone came up once. The chain combines TRBV10-3 with TRBJ1-3, with D perhaps matching TRBD1 (5 bases). The CDR3 contains 18 residues. The germline V and J ends were trimmed by 3 bases and 0 bases, with 18 bases remaining between them. Germline assignment: CDR1 ENHRY and CDR2 SYGVKD. The CDR3 DNA follows: TGTGCCATCAGTGATAGCTCGCCAAACGGGGGCTCTGGAAACACCATATATTTT. Protein: CAISDSSPNGGSGNTIYF.

The chain links TRBV7-9 to TRBJ2-1; 7 bases agree with TRBD2. Germline CDR1 SEHNR, CDR2 FQNEAQ (reference sequence). V dropped 0 bases and J dropped 8; count of bases not matched to a gene: 7. The CDR3 loop spans 15 amino acids. CDR3 nucleotides: TGTGCCAGCAGCTTAGCGGCGGGAGCCAGACATGAGCAGTTCTTC. Amino acids: CASSLAAGARHEQFF. The variable domain in full, with the rest retrieved from reference TRBV7-9 and TRBJ2-1, is DTGVSQNPRHKITKRGQNVTFRCDPISEHNRLYWYRQTLGQGPEFLTYFQNEAQLEKSRLLSDRFSAERPKGSFSTLEIQRTEQGDSAMYLCASSLAAGARHEQFFGPGTRLTVL.

V is TRBV7-9 and J is TRBJ1-1; D is perhaps TRBD1 (5 bases). Germline V CDR1 and CDR2: SEHNR, FQNEAQ (reference sequence). V lost 5 bases and J lost 7, with 11 bases in between. The CDR3 is 12 amino acids. The CDR3 loop reads CASSTDRLEAFF. The CDR3 coding sequence is TGTGCCAGCAGCACCGACAGACTTGAAGCTTTCTTT.

The CDR3, as DNA: TGTGCCAGCAGTTACTCCAGGGGGTCCTACGAGCAGTACTTC. Residues: CASSYSRGSYEQYF. This chain connects TRBV6-5 to TRBJ2-7, with 7 bases matching TRBD1. Germline-derived CDR1 and CDR2 are MNHEY and SVGAGI. J was trimmed by 1 base and V by 0 bases; bases with no gene match: 0. This CDR3 is 14 amino acids long.